This T cell receptor (beta chain) originates from a study of identical twins listed by TCRdb under 2016. The study in broad terms: To test whether fetal clonotypes persist, this study deep-sequenced TCR alpha and beta repertoires from monozygotic twins, from unrelated adults of various ages, and from cord blood. To rule out contamination, replicate twin experiments were performed at different times with different library preparation protocols. General findings and caveats noted by the study authors: Invariant T cells such as MAIT and iNKT could partly confound zero-insertion analyses, although diverse VJ usage argued against such confounding for most clonotypes. Abundant cord blood beta clonotypes had fewer insertions, young adult naive repertoires showed a similar but weaker trend, and memory repertoires showed no such trend. Compared with coincidental sharing between unrelated individuals, an excess of low generation-probability sequences was observed among out-of-frame TCR alpha sequences shared between twins. Conclusions relied on cross-sectional statistical analysis, since the same donors could not be followed over many years. Excess twin sharing in beta out-of-frame sequences was weaker because fewer shared sequences lowered the signal-to-noise ratio. Recombination models systematically underestimated out-of-frame TCR alpha sharing in monozygotic twins but agreed with sharing between unrelated individuals.

Its CDR3 holds 12 amino acids, cysteine through phenylalanine. The retained sequence is limited to the CDR3, 36 bases, with the frame set at the first base. Deletion took 8 bases off V and 2 bases off J, with a span of 10 bases between the germline ends. The germline V gene sets CDR1 to ENHRY and CDR2 to SYGVKD. The library was made by 5' RACE. The data were produced on an Illumina HiSeq 2000. A universal primer binding site was introduced by template switching, and a unique molecular identifier was present in the final cDNA, enabling accurate counting of TCR cDNA molecules. First-strand cDNA for TCR alpha and beta chains was synthesized from specific primers in the conserved constant-segment region. To control for contamination, every cDNA library was double barcoded, receiving both a SMART-Mk sample barcode and Illumina barcodes. Two successive PCR steps introduced TruSeq adapter sequences along with Illumina sample barcodes. The TCR alpha and beta cDNA libraries were sequenced on the Illumina HiSeq platform using custom primers. As for how the authors treated the data: MiGEC processed the raw reads to extract unique molecular identifiers, while MiXCR was used to determine the CDR3 positions. Recombination models were inferred per individual with the repgenHMM and IGoR tools using an EM algorithm. Shared clonotypes were analyzed with the tcR package in R, and sharing was normalized by the product of cloneset sizes. Out-of-frame nonproductive sequences were analyzed to study raw recombination free of thymic and clonal selection effects. TCRdb redid the processing of the public reads, applying fastp at Q25 and MiXCR, and retained in-frame beta chains. Here each entry gathers all rows of one CDR3 protein and keeps the most common genes and DNA. These V and J calls are TCRdb output, not the study's own analysis. Counted in this sample were 1.5 million to 2 million distinct CDR3 sequences; around 29% of them appeared once. The ten largest clones capture over 0.25% of the sample.

Every donor in the study was a healthy Caucasian. This clonotype has more than one count but fewer than ten. Its antigen target is currently unknown. Base-call qualities are not available, and no considerably larger clone is one nucleotide away. The receptor comes from a newborn girl in good health. The V gene is TRBV10-3 and the J gene is TRBJ2-7, with no reliable assignment of the D segment. The source material was cord blood. The CDR3 region reads CAIGPDPYEQYF. The DNA reads TGTGCCATCGGTCCAGACCCCTACGAGCAGTACTTC.